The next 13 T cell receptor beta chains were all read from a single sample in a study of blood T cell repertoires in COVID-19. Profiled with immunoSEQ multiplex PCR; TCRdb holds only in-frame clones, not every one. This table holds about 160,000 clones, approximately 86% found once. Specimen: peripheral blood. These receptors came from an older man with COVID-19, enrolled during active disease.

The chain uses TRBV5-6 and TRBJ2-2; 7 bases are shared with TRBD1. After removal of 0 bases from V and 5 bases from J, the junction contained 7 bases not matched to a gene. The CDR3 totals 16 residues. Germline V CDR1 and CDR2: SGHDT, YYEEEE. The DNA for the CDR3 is TGTGCCAGCAGCTTGGCTAGGGGGCAGATAACCGGGGAGCTGTTTTTT. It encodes CASSLARGQITGELFF.

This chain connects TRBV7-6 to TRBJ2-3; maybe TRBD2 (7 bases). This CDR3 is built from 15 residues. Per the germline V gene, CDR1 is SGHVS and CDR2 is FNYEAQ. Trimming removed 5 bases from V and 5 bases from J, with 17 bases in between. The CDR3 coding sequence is TGTGCCAGCAGCCGGAAGGGGGGGGAAGTAGATACGCAGTATTTT. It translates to CASSRKGGEVDTQYF.

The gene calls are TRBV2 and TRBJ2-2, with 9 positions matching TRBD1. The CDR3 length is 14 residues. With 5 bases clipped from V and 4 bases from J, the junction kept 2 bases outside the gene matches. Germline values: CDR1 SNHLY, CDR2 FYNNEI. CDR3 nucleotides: TGTGCCAGCAGTCTGACAGGGGGCACCGGGGAGCTGTTTTTT. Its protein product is CASSLTGGTGELFF.

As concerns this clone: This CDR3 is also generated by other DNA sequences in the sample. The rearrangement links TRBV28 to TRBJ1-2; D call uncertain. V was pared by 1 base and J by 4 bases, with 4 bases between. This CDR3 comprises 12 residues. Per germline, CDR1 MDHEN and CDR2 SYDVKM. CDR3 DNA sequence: TGTGCCAGCAGTTTATCTTCCTATGGCTACACCTTC. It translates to CASSLSSYGYTF.

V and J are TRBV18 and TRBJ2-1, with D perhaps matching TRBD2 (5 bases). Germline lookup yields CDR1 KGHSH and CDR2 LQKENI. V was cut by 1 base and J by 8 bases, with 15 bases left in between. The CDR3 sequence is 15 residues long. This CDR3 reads CASSPQARGFDEQFF. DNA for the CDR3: TGTGCCAGCTCACCACAAGCTAGAGGGTTCGATGAGCAGTTCTTC.

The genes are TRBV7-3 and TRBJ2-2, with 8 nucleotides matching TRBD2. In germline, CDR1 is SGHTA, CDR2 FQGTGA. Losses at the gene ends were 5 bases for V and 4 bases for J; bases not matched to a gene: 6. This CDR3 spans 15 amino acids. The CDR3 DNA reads TGTGCCAGCAGCCCCGGGGGGGCCGGCACCGGGGAGCTGTTTTTT. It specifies CASSPGGAGTGELFF.

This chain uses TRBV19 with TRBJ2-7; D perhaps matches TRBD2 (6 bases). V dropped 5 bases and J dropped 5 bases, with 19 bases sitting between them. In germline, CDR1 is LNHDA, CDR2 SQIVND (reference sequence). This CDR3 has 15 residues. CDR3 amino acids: CASSPLESGDHEQYF. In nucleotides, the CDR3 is TGTGCCAGTAGTCCCCTCGAGTCGGGGGACCACGAGCAGTACTTC. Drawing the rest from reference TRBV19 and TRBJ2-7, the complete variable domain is DGGITQSPKYLFRKEGQNVTLSCEQNLNHDAMYWYRQDPGQGLRLIYYSQIVNDFQKGDIAEGYSVSREKKESFPLTVTSAQKNPTAFYLCASSPLESGDHEQYFGPGTRLTVT.

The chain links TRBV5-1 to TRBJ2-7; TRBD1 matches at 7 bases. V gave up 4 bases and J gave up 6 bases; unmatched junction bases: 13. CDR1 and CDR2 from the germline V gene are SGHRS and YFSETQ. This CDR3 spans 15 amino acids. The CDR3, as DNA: TGCGCCAGCAGCCGAACCGGGACAGACATCGCCGAGCAGTACTTC. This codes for CASSRTGTDIAEQYF.

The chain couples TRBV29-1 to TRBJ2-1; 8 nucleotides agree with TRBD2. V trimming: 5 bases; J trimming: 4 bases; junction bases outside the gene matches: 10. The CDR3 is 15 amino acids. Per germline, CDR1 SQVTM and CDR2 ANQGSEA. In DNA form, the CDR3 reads TGCAGCGTTTGGGGAGGACTAGCAGTTTACAATGAGCAGTTCTTC. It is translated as CSVWGGLAVYNEQFF.

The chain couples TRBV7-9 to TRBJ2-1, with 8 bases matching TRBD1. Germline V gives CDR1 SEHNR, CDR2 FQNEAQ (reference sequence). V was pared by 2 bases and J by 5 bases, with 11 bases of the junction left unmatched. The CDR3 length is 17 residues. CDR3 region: CASSLPRSGQVDNEQFF. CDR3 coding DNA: TGTGCCAGCAGCTTACCTCGATCGGGACAGGTAGACAATGAGCAGTTCTTC.

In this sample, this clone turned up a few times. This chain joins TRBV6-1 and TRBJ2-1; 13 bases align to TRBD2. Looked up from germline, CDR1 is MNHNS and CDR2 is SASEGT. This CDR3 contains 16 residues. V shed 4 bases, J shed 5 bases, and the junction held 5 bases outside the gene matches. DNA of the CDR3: TGTGCCAGCAGTGGAGCCGGGACTAGCGGGGACAATGAGCAGTTCTTC. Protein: CASSGAGTSGDNEQFF.

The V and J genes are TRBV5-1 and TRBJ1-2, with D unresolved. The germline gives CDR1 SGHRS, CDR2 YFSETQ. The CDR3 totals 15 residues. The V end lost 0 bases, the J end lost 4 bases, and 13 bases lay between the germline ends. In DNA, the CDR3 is TGCGCCAGCAGCTTGGAAAGAGGGCTCGGCTATGGCTACACCTTC. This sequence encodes CASSLERGLGYGYTF.

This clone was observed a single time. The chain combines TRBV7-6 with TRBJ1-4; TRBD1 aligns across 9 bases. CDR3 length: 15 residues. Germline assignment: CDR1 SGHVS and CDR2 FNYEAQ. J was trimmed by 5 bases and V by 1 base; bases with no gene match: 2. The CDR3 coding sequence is TGTGCCAGCAGCTTAGGGACAGGGGTCAATGAAAAACTGTTTTTT. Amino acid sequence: CASSLGTGVNEKLFF.